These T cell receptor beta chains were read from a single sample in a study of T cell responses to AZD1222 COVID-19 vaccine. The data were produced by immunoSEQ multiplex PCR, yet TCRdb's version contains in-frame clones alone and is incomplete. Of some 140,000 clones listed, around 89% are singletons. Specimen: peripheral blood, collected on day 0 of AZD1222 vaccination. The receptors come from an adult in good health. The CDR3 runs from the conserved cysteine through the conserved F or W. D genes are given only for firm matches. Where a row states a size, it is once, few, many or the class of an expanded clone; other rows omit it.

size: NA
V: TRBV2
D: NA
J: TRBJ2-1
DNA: TGTGCCAGCAGTGGGGGGTTATCTTGGTTCTTC
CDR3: CASSGGLSWFF

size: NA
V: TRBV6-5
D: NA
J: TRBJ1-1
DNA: TGTGCCAGCAGCCTCCGGGGACTTGAAGCTTTCTTT
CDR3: CASSLRGLEAFF

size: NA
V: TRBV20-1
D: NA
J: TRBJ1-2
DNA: TGCAGTGCTCAAGCGACACCGGGCTACACCTTC
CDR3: CSAQATPGYTF

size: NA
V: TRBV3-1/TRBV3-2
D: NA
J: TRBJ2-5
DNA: TGTGCCAGCAGCTTACTGACCGCCCGGCAAGAGACCCAGTACTTC
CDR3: CASSLLTARQETQYF

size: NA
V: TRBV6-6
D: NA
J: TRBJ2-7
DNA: TGTGCCAGCATGGCCGCCAGGGCATCTCGGGAGCAGTACTTC
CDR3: CASMAARASREQYF

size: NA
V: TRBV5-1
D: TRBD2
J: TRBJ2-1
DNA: TGCGCCAGCAGCCCTAGCGGGGGATTTTACAATGAGCAGTTCTTC
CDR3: CASSPSGGFYNEQFF

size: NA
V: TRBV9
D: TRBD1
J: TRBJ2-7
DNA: TGTGCCAGCAGCGTAGGACAGGGACCCTACGAGCAGTACTTC
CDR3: CASSVGQGPYEQYF

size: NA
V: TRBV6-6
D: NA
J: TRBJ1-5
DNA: TGTGCCAGCAGTCTTTACGGCACAGGTACCTTTAGCAATCAGCCCCAGCATTTT
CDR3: CASSLYGTGTFSNQPQHF

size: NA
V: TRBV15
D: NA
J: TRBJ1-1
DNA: TGTGCCACCAGTAAGGATTTCATGAACACTGAAGCTTTCTTT
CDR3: CATSKDFMNTEAFF

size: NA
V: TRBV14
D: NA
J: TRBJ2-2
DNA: TGTGCCAGCAGCCAACCGGGGGCCGGGGAGCTGTTTTTT
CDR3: CASSQPGAGELFF

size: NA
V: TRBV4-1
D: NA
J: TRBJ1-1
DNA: TGCGCCAGCAGCCAAGCTAGCCGTAACACTGAAGCTTTCTTT
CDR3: CASSQASRNTEAFF

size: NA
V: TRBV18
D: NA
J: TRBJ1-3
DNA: TGTGCCAGCTCACCTTCGGGGAACTCTGGAAACACCATATATTTT
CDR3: CASSPSGNSGNTIYF

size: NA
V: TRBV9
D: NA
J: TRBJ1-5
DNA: TGTGCCGGGTTAAGTGGCAATCAGCCCCAGCATTTT
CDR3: CAGLSGNQPQHF

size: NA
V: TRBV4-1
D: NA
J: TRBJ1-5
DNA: TGCGCCAGCAGCCAAGATACAAGGGACCCCACCGCTCAGCCCCAGCATTTT
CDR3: CASSQDTRDPTAQPQHF

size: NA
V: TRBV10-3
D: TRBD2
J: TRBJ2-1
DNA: TGTGCCATCACCAGAAGCGGGGGGGCGGGCTACAATGAGCAGTTCTTC
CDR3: CAITRSGGAGYNEQFF

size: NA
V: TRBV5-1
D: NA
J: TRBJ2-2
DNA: TGCGCCAGCAGCTTGGCGGACTTCTGGGCGGGGGAGCTGTTTTTT
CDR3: CASSLADFWAGELFF

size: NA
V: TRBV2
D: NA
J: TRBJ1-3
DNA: TGTGCCAGCAGTGAAGGTCGGGGTCTCCCTGGAAACACCATATATTTT
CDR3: CASSEGRGLPGNTIYF

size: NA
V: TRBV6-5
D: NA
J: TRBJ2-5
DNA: TGTGCCAGTCAACTTTCAGGGAAGGAGACCCAGTACTTC
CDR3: CASQLSGKETQYF

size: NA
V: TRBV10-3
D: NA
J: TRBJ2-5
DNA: TGTGCCATCAGAGAAGGGGGGGCGGAAGAGACCCAGTACTTC
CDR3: CAIREGGAEETQYF

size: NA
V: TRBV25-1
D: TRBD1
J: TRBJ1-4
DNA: TGTGCCAGCAGTGAATCACCCGGACAGGGTCCAGCTAATGAAAAACTGTTTTTT
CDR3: CASSESPGQGPANEKLFF

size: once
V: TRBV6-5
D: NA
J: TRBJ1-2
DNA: TGTGCCAGCAGCCCGCTGGGGGAGATCTATGGCTACACCTTC
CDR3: CASSPLGEIYGYTF

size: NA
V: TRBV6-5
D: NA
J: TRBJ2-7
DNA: TGTGCCAGCACCTTTTGGGGGTCCCCCGAGCAGTACTTC
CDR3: CASTFWGSPEQYF

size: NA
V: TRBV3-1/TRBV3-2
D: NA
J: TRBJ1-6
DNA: TGTGCCAGCAGCCAAGAGACAGGCAATTCACCCCTCCACTTT
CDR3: CASSQETGNSPLHF

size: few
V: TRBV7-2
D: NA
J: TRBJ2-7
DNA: TGTGCCAGCAGCTACCCGGGACACTACTCCTACGAGCAGTACTTC
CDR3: CASSYPGHYSYEQYF

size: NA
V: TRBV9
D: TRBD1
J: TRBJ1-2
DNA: TGTGCCAGCAGCCCGGGTGGGGGACAGGTATATGGCTACACCTTC
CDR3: CASSPGGGQVYGYTF

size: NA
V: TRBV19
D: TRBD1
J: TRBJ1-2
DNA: TGTGCCAGTAGGGACGGACAGGGTGGCTATGGCTACACCTTC
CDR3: CASRDGQGGYGYTF

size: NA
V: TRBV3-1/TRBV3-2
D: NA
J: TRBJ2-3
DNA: TGTGCCAGCAGCCAATTGAGGGGGATTCGGGTCACAGATACGCAGTATTTT
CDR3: CASSQLRGIRVTDTQYF

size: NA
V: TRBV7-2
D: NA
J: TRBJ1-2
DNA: TGTGCCAGCAGCTCGGACAGCCCTCTCTATGGCTACACCTTC
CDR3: CASSSDSPLYGYTF

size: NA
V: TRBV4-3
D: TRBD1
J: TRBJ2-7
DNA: TGCGCCAGCAGCCAAGAGCTGGTTCGATACCAGGGGGCCTACGAGCAGTACTTC
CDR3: CASSQELVRYQGAYEQYF

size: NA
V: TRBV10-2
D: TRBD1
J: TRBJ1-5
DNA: TGCGCCAGCAGTCAGGGGGCGGCGCAGCCCCAGCATTTT
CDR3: CASSQGAAQPQHF

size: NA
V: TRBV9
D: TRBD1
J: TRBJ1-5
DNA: TGTGCCAGCAGCGGGGGACAGTCCAATCAGCCCCAGCATTTT
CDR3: CASSGGQSNQPQHF

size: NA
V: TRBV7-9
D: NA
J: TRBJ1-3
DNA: TGTGCCAGCAGCTTACCGACGTACCCCGAGTCTGGAAACACCATATATTTT
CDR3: CASSLPTYPESGNTIYF

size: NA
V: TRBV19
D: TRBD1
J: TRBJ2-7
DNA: TGTGCCAGTAGTATTGGACAGGTCAGCTCCTACGAGCAGTACTTC
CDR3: CASSIGQVSSYEQYF

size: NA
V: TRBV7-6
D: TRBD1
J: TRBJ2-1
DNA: TGTGCCAGCAGCTTAGAACAGGGGAGCTACAATGAGCAGTTCTTC
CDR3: CASSLEQGSYNEQFF

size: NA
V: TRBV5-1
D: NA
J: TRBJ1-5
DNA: TGCGCCAGCAGTGAGGACCGTGGGCCCCAGCATTTT
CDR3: CASSEDRGPQHF

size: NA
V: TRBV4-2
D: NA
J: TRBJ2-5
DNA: TGTGCCAGCAGCCAAGATGTGGCACTAGCCGTAGAGACCCAGTACTTC
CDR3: CASSQDVALAVETQYF

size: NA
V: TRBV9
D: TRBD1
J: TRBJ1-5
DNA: TGTGCCAGCCACAGGGGACTTAGCAATCAGCCCCAGCATTTT
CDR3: CASHRGLSNQPQHF

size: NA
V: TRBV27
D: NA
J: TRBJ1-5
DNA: TGTGCCAGCAGTTTCGGGCCGGACAGGCCCCAGCATTTT
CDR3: CASSFGPDRPQHF

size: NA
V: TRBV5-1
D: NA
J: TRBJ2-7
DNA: TGCGCCAGCGCGGGGGACAGGACCTACGAGCAGTACTTC
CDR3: CASAGDRTYEQYF

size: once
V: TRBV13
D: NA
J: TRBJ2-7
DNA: TGTGCCAGCAGCTTAGGTCAGACCCACACCTACGAGCAGTACTTC
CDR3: CASSLGQTHTYEQYF

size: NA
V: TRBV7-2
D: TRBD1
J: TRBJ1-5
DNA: TGTGCCAGCAGCTCAGCGTCGGGACAGCAGCTATATAGCAATCAGCCCCAGCATTTT
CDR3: CASSSASGQQLYSNQPQHF

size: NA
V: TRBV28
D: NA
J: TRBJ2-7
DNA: TGTGCCAGCAGTAGTGCGGACAGTAAAATCAAGTACTTC
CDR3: CASSSADSKIKYF

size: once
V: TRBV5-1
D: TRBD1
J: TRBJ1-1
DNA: TGCGCCAGCAGCCCCGGACAGGGGGCCTTGAACACTGAAGCTTTCTTT
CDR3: CASSPGQGALNTEAFF

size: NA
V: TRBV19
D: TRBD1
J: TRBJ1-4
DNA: TGTGCCAGTAGAGGACAGGGGAGGGATGAAAAACTGTTTTTT
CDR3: CASRGQGRDEKLFF

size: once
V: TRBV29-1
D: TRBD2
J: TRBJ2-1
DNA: TGCAGCGTTGATGGGTGGGCTAGCGGATCCTACAATGAGCAGTTCTTC
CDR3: CSVDGWASGSYNEQFF

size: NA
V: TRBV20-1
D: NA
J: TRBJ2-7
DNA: TGCAGTGCTAGTAAGGGGTCGGTAAACAATCCTACGTACGAGCAGTACTTC
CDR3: CSASKGSVNNPTYEQYF

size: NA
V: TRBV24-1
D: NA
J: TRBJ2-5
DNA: TGTGCCACCAGTGATCGGGGTCTGGGCCAAGAGACCCAGTACTTC
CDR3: CATSDRGLGQETQYF

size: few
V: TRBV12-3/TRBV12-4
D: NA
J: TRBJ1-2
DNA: TGTGCCACCCGAGGGGCGGGTGGCTACACCTTC
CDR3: CATRGAGGYTF

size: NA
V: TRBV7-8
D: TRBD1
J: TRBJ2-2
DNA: TGTGCCAGCAGCTTAATGCCTCGGACAGGGGTGAGCACCGGGGAGCTGTTTTTT
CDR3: CASSLMPRTGVSTGELFF

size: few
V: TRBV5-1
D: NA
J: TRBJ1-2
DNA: TGCGCCAGCAGCTTGGGGGACGGTAAGGGTTTTCCGAGGACCTTC
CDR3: CASSLGDGKGFPRTF

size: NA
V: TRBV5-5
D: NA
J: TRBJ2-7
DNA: TGTGCCAGCAGCTTAGAGGTTTCCTACGAGCAGTACTTC
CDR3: CASSLEVSYEQYF

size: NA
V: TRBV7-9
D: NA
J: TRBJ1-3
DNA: TGTGCCAGCAGCCCAGAGGGAGCACAGGGTGGGTCTGGAAACACCATATATTTT
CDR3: CASSPEGAQGGSGNTIYF